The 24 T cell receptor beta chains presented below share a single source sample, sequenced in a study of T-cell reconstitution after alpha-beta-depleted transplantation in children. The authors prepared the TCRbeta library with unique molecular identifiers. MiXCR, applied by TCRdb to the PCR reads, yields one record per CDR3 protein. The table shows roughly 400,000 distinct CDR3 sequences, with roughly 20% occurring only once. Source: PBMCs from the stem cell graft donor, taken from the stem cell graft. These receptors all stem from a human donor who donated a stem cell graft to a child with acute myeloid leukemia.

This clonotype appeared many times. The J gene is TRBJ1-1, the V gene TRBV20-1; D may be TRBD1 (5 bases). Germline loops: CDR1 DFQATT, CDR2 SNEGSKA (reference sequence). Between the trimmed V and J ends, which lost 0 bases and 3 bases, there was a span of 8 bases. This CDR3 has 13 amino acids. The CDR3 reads CSARETGDTEAFF. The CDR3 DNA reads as TGCAGTGCTAGAGAGACGGGGGACACTGAAGCTTTCTTT.

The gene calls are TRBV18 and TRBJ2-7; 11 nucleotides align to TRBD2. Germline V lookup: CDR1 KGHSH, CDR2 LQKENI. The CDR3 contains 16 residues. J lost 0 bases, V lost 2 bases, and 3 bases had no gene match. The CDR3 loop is CASSPALAGGSYEQYF. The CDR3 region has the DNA TGTGCCAGCTCACCAGCTCTAGCGGGAGGCTCCTACGAGCAGTACTTC.

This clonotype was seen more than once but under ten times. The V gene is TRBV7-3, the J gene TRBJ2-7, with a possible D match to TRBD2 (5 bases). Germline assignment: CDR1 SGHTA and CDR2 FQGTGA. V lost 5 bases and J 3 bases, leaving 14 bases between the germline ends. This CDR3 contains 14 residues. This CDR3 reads CASSLLASGYEQYF. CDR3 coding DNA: TGTGCCAGCAGCCTCCTAGCCTCGGGCTACGAGCAGTACTTC.

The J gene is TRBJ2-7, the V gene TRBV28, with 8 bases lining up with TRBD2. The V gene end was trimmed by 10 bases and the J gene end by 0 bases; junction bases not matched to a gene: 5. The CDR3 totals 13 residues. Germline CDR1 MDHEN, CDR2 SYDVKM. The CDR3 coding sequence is TGTGCCATCACTAGCGGACCCTCCTACGAGCAGTACTTC. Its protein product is CAITSGPSYEQYF.

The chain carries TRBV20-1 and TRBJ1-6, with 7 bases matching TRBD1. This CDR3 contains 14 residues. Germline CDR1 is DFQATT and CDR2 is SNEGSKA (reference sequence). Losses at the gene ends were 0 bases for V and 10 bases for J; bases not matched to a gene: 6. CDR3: CSARERQGSSPLHF. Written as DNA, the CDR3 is TGCAGTGCTAGAGAGAGACAGGGATCCTCACCCCTCCACTTT.

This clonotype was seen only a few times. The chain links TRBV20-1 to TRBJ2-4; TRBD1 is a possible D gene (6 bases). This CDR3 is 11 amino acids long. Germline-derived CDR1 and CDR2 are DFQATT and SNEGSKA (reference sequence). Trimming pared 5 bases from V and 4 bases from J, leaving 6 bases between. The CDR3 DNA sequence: TGCAGTGCTGGACAGAAAAACATTCAGTACTTC. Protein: CSAGQKNIQYF.

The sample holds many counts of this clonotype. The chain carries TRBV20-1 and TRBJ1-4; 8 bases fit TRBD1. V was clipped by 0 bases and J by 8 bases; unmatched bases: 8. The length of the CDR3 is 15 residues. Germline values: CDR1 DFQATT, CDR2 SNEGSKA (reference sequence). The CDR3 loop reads CSARDRQGAGEKLFF. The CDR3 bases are TGCAGTGCTAGAGATCGGCAGGGGGCCGGGGAAAAACTGTTTTTT.

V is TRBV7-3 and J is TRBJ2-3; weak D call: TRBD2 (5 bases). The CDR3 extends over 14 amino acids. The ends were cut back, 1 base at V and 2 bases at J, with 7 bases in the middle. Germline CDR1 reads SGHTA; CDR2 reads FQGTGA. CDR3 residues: CASSLNGDTDTQYF. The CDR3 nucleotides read TGTGCCAGCAGCTTAAACGGGGACACAGATACGCAGTATTTT.

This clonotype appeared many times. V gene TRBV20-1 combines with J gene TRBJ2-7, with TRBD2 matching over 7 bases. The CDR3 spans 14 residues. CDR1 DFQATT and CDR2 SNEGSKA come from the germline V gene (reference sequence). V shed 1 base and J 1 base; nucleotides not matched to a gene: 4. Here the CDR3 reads CSARVKAGSYEQYF. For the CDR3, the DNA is TGCAGTGCTAGAGTTAAAGCGGGGTCCTACGAGCAGTACTTC.

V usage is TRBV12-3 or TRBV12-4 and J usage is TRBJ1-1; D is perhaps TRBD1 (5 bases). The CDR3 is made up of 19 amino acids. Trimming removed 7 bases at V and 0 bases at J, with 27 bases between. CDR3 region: CASTSRETRQGRMNTEAFF. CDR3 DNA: TGTGCCAGCACCAGTAGGGAGACCCGGCAGGGACGGATGAACACTGAAGCTTTCTTT.

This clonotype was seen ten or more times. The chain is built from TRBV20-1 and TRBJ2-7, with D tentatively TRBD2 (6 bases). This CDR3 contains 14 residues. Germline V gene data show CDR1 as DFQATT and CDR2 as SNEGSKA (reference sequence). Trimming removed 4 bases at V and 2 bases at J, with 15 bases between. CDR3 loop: CSANPGGDPYEQYF. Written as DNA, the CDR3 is TGCAGTGCTAACCCCGGAGGGGATCCCTACGAGCAGTACTTC.

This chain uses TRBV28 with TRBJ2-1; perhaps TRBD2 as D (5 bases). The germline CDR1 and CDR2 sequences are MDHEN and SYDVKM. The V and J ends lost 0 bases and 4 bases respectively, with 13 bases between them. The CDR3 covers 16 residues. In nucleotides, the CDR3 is TGTGCCAGCAGTTTATGGGGCCAGCGGTTATACAATGAGCAGTTCTTC. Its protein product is CASSLWGQRLYNEQFF. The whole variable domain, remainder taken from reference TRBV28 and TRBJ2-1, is DVKVTQSSRYLVKRTGEKVFLECVQDMDHENMFWYRQDPGLGLRLIYFSYDVKMKEKGDIPEGYSVSREKKERFSLILESASTNQTSMYLCASSLWGQRLYNEQFFGPGTRLTVL.

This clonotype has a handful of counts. In DNA form, the CDR3 reads TGCGCCAGCAGCATCCGGGACTGGGACTACGAGCAGTACTTC. It is translated as CASSIRDWDYEQYF. V is TRBV5-1 and J is TRBJ2-7, with a tentative D call TRBD2 (6 bases). CDR1 is SGHRS and CDR2 is YFSETQ in the germline V gene. Trimming stripped 4 bases from V and 3 bases from J, with 14 bases between. CDR3 length equals 14 residues. The full variable domain, in which reference TRBV5-1 and TRBJ2-7 provide the parts outside the CDR3, is KAGVTQTPRYLIKTRGQQVTLSCSPISGHRSVSWYQQTPGQGLQFLFEYFSETQRNKGNFPGRFSGRQFSNSRSEMNVSTLELGDSALYLCASSIRDWDYEQYFGPGTRLTVT.

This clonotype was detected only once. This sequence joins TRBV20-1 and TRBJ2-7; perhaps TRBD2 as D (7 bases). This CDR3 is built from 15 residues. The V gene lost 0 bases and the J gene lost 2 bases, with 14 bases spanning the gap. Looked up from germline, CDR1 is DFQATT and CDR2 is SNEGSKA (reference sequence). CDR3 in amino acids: CSARDQRDTTYEQYF. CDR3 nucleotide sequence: TGCAGTGCTAGAGATCAGCGGGACACCACCTACGAGCAGTACTTC.

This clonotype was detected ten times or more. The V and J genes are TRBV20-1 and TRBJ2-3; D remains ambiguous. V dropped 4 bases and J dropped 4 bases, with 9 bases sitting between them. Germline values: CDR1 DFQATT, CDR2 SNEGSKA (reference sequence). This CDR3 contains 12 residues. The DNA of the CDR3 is TGCAGTGCTACGCCTACAGCAGATACGCAGTATTTT. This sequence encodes CSATPTADTQYF.

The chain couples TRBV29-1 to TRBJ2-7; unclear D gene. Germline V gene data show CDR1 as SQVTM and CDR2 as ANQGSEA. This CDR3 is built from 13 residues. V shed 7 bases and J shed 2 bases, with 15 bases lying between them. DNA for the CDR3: TGCAGCGGGGTTAGTGGGTCTACCTACGAGCAGTACTTC. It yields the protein CSGVSGSTYEQYF.

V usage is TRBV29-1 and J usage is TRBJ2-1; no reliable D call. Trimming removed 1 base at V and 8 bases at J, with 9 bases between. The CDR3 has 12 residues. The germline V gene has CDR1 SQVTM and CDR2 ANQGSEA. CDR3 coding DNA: TGCAGCGTTGAAGGTAGGCTTGATGAGCAGTTCTTC. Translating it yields CSVEGRLDEQFF.

The CDR3: CSVPSLAGGSETQYF. The CDR3 region has the DNA TGCAGTGTTCCCTCTCTAGCGGGAGGCTCAGAGACCCAGTACTTC. The V call is TRBV20-1, the J call TRBJ2-5; 11 bases agree with TRBD2. Germline V CDR1 and CDR2: DFQATT, SNEGSKA (reference sequence). Losses at the gene ends were 7 bases for V and 4 bases for J; bases not matched to a gene: 11. CDR3 length: 15 residues.

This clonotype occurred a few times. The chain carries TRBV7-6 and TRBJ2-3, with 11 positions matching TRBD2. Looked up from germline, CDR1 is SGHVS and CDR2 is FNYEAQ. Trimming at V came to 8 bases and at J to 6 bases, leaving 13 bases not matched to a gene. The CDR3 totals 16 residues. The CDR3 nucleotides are TGTGCCAGCCGCACTTGGGCTAGCGGGAGGTCGGATACGCAGTATTTT. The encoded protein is CASRTWASGRSDTQYF.

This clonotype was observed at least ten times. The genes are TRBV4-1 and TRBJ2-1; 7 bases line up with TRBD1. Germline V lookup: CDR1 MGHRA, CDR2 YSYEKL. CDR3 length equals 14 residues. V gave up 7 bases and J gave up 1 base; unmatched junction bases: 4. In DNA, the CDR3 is TGCGCCAGCACCCCAGGGGGATCCTACAATGAGCAGTTCTTC. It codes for CASTPGGSYNEQFF.

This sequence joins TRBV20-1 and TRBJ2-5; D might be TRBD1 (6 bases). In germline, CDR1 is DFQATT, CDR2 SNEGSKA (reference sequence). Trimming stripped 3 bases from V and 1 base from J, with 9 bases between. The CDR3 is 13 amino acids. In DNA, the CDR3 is TGCAGTGCTAGCTGGACAGTCCAAGAGACCCAGTACTTC. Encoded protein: CSASWTVQETQYF.

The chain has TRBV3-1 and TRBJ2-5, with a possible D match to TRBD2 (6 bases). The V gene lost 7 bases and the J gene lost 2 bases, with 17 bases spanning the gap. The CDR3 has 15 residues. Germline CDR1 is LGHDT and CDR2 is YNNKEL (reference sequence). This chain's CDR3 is CASIPTGTQQETQYF. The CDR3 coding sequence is TGTGCCAGCATTCCAACCGGGACTCAACAAGAGACCCAGTACTTC.

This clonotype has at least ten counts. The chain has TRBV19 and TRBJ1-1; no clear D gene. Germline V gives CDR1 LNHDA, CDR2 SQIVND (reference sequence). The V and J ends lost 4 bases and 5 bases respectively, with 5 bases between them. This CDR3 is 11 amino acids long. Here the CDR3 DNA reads TGTGCCAGTAGTAAGAGGACTGAAGCTTTCTTT. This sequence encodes CASSKRTEAFF.

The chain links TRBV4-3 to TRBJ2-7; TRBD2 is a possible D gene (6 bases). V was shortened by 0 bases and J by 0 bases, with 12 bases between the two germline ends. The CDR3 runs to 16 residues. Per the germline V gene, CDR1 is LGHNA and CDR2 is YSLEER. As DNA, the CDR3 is TGCGCCAGCAGCCAAGATCAGACTAGTGCCTCCTACGAGCAGTACTTC. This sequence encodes CASSQDQTSASYEQYF.